These T cell receptor beta chains were read from a single sample in a study of cytomegalovirus exposure and HLA in healthy donors. The method was immunoSEQ multiplex PCR; TCRdb's version includes in-frame clones alone and lacks a portion of them. This repertoire shows roughly 200,000 clones, 65% to 85% found once; its top ten account for 2.5% to 3.5%. Sample: PBMCs. The receptors stem from a woman aged 25 to 45 in good health and CMV-seronegative. CDR3s include the opening cysteine and the closing phenylalanine or tryptophan. A D gene is named only where the DNA matches it firmly. A row's size may be missing; if present it is once, few, many or a size class.

>TRBV30|TRBD2|TRBJ2-3|-
CAWSVRPGRAEDTQYF
TGTGCCTGGAGTGTACGGCCCGGGAGGGCCGAAGATACGCAGTATTTT
>TRBV19|TRBD1|TRBJ1-1|-
CASGRGQGGTEAFF
TGTGCCAGTGGCCGGGGACAGGGGGGTACTGAAGCTTTCTTT
>TRBV6-5|-|TRBJ1-2|-
CASSYSLGGSGGYTF
TGTGCCAGCAGTTACTCGTTAGGGGGTTCCGGTGGCTACACCTTC
>TRBV6-5|-|TRBJ1-4|-
CASSNSLATNEKLFF
TGTGCCAGCAGTAACAGCCTTGCAACTAATGAAAAACTGTTTTTT
>TRBV5-4|TRBD2|TRBJ2-3|-
CASSLRAGGPVEDTQYF
TGTGCCAGCAGCTTGAGGGCGGGAGGGCCCGTTGAGGATACGCAGTATTTT
>TRBV7-9|-|TRBJ1-6|-
CASSLDSQDSPLHF
TGTGCCAGCAGCTTAGACTCACAGGATTCACCCCTCCACTTT
>TRBV28|TRBD2|TRBJ2-2|-
CAASTSGTSGPGELFF
TGTGCGGCGTCTACCAGCGGGACTAGCGGGCCCGGGGAGCTGTTTTTT
>TRBV6-5|-|TRBJ1-1|-
CASSSLLTEIGTEAFF
TGTGCCAGCAGTTCCCTATTAACTGAAATTGGCACTGAAGCTTTCTTT
>TRBV9|TRBD1|TRBJ2-1|once
CASSGEDRGAYNEQFF
TGTGCCAGCAGCGGTGAGGACAGGGGGGCCTACAATGAGCAGTTCTTC
>TRBV29-1|-|TRBJ2-7|-
CSVAVWGGTYEQYF
TGCAGCGTGGCCGTATGGGGGGGCACCTACGAGCAGTACTTC
>TRBV6-5|-|TRBJ2-7|few
CASSLNGFRYEQYF
TGTGCCAGCAGCTTAAATGGCTTTCGTTACGAGCAGTACTTC
>TRBV5-1|-|TRBJ2-1|-
CASSPGGGLTDNEQFF
TGCGCCAGCAGCCCGGGAGGGGGCTTGACAGACAATGAGCAGTTCTTC
>TRBV2|TRBD2|TRBJ2-1|-
CAGRGLAVIGGEQFF
TGTGCCGGAAGAGGACTAGCGGTAATAGGGGGGGAGCAGTTCTTC
>TRBV2|TRBD2|TRBJ2-7|-
CASRGLAGPYEQYF
TGTGCCAGCAGAGGACTAGCGGGGCCCTACGAGCAGTACTTC
>TRBV5-1|-|TRBJ1-6|-
CASSRNRASPLHF
TGCGCCAGCAGCCGGAACAGAGCCTCACCCCTCCACTTT
>TRBV5-6|TRBD1|TRBJ2-7|-
CASSWAQGPSYEQYF
TGTGCCAGCAGCTGGGCACAGGGGCCGTCCTACGAGCAGTACTTC
>TRBV19|-|TRBJ1-2|-
CASSIRGHRGYTF
TGTGCCAGTAGTATAAGAGGGCACCGTGGCTACACCTTC
>TRBV7-6|-|TRBJ1-1|-
CASSSGGGGTEAFF
TGTGCCAGCAGCTCCGGGGGGGGCGGCACTGAAGCTTTCTTT
>TRBV7-8|-|TRBJ2-3|-
CASSFRGSTDTQYF
TGTGCCAGCAGCTTTAGAGGGTCGACAGATACGCAGTATTTT
>TRBV6-6|-|TRBJ2-3|-
CASSRLADRTDTQYF
TGTGCCAGCAGCCGATTAGCGGACCGCACAGATACGCAGTATTTT
>TRBV5-1|TRBD1|TRBJ1-2|-
CASSLGWTGEGGYPF
TGCGCCAGCAGCTTGGGTTGGACAGGGGAAGGAGGCTACCCCTTC
>TRBV4-1|TRBD2|TRBJ2-1|-
CASSQDISGGNNEQFF
TGCGCCAGCAGCCAAGATATCAGCGGGGGAAACAATGAGCAGTTCTTC
>TRBV5-1|-|TRBJ2-3|-
CASSLESHSSTDTQYF
TGCGCCAGCAGCTTGGAGAGCCACTCTAGCACAGATACGCAGTATTTT
>TRBV7-2|-|TRBJ1-2|once
CASSLAAYQSYGYTF
TGTGCCAGCAGCTTAGCAGCCTACCAAAGCTATGGCTACACCTTC
>TRBV19|-|TRBJ1-5|-
CASSMSGLSNQPQHF
TGTGCCAGTAGTATGAGCGGACTTAGCAATCAGCCCCAGCATTTT
>TRBV5-1|TRBD1|TRBJ2-1|-
CASSQGARFDNEQFF
TGCGCCAGCAGCCAGGGGGCCAGGTTCGACAATGAGCAGTTCTTC
>TRBV30|TRBD1|TRBJ2-2|few
CARKTGGEAGELFF
TGTGCCCGTAAAACAGGGGGAGAGGCCGGGGAGCTGTTTTTT
>TRBV15|TRBD2|TRBJ2-7|few
CATSSRTSGKLYEQYF
TGTGCCACCAGCTCCCGCACTAGCGGGAAGTTGTACGAGCAGTACTTC
>TRBV5-1|-|TRBJ2-1|-
CASSQGQPYNEQFF
TGCGCCAGCAGCCAGGGCCAACCTTACAATGAGCAGTTCTTC
>TRBV30|TRBD2|TRBJ2-7|-
CAWSPLAGGYEQYF
TGTGCCTGGAGCCCACTAGCGGGGGGGTACGAGCAGTACTTC
>TRBV18|-|TRBJ1-4|-
CASSPSSLGAVAYNEKLFF
TGTGCCAGCTCACCCTCCTCCTTGGGTGCGGTGGCCTATAATGAAAAACTGTTTTTT
>TRBV4-1|TRBD1|TRBJ1-5|-
CASSRYGQGGNQPQHF
TGCGCCAGCAGCCGTTACGGACAGGGTGGCAATCAGCCCCAGCATTTT
>TRBV27|TRBD1|TRBJ2-1|-
CASSFRDRGYNEQFF
TGTGCCAGCAGTTTTCGGGACAGGGGGTACAATGAGCAGTTCTTC
>TRBV15|-|TRBJ2-1|-
CATSTTGIEQFF
TGTGCCACCAGCACTACAGGGATTGAGCAGTTCTTC
>TRBV11-2|TRBD2|TRBJ2-1|-
CASSLDSRLAGINEQFF
TGTGCCAGCAGCTTAGATTCGAGACTAGCGGGGATCAATGAGCAGTTCTTC
>TRBV9|TRBD1|TRBJ2-3|-
CASQKGAGIVSTDTQYF
TGTGCCAGCCAGAAGGGGGCAGGCATAGTTAGCACAGATACGCAGTATTTT
>TRBV9|-|TRBJ2-3|-
CASSSTRDTQYF
TGTGCCAGCAGCTCGACCAGGGATACGCAGTATTTT
>TRBV5-1|TRBD2|TRBJ2-5|-
CASSLARLAGQEEYQETQYF
TGCGCCAGCAGCTTGGCCCGACTAGCGGGCCAAGAAGAGTACCAAGAGACCCAGTACTTC
>TRBV7-2|TRBD1|TRBJ1-2|-
CARNRGNYGYTF
TGTGCCAGGAACAGGGGGAACTATGGCTACACCTTC
>TRBV27|-|TRBJ1-5|-
CASSLTRANQPQHF
TGTGCCAGCAGCCTCACCAGGGCCAATCAGCCCCAGCATTTT
>TRBV4-1|-|TRBJ2-1|-
CASSQGGQRSYNEQFF
TGCGCCAGCAGCCAAGGGGGACAACGCTCCTACAATGAGCAGTTCTTC
>TRBV7-9|-|TRBJ1-1|-
CSARGGNTEAFF
TGTTCCGCAAGGGGTGGGAACACTGAAGCTTTCTTT
>TRBV13|-|TRBJ2-1|once
CASSDRRRVHNEQFF
TGTGCCAGCAGCGACCGACGCAGGGTCCACAATGAGCAGTTCTTC
>TRBV15|-|TRBJ1-1|few
CATRYRVNTEAFF
TGTGCCACTAGGTACAGGGTGAACACTGAAGCTTTCTTT
>TRBV4-1|TRBD1|TRBJ1-2|-
CASTENDRDYGYTF
TGCGCCAGCACCGAAAATGACAGGGACTATGGCTACACCTTC
>TRBV5-1|-|TRBJ2-3|-
CASRTSPTGTDTQYF
TGCGCCAGCAGAACGAGCCCCACCGGCACAGATACGCAGTATTTT
>TRBV5-1|-|TRBJ1-2|-
CASSEQGIYGYTF
TGCGCCAGCAGCGAGCAGGGAATCTATGGCTACACCTTC
>TRBV5-4|TRBD1|TRBJ1-2|-
CASRPGGQGYGYTF
TGTGCCAGCAGGCCAGGGGGCCAAGGCTATGGCTACACCTTC
>TRBV28|-|TRBJ2-7|-
CASSPPLSKAGYEQYF
TGTGCCAGCAGTCCCCCCCTTAGCAAGGCGGGATACGAGCAGTACTTC
>TRBV5-1|TRBD2|TRBJ2-7|-
CASATGTSGREQYF
TGCGCCAGCGCAACCGGGACTAGCGGGAGGGAGCAGTACTTC
>TRBV19|-|TRBJ2-2|few
CASSIAALGRLPLKNTGELFF
TGTGCCAGTAGTATAGCGGCCCTAGGCAGACTACCTTTGAAGAACACCGGGGAGCTGTTTTTT
>TRBV11-1|-|TRBJ2-1|-
CASSLERYYNEQFF
TGTGCCAGCAGCTTAGAGAGATACTACAATGAGCAGTTCTTC
>TRBV29-1|TRBD2|TRBJ2-1|-
CSVDHAPGLAGVIGYNEQFF
TGCAGCGTTGACCACGCACCGGGACTAGCGGGAGTAATAGGCTACAATGAGCAGTTCTTC
>TRBV21-1|-|TRBJ1-5|-
CASSKARPNSNQPQHF
TGTGCCAGCAGCAAAGCGCGGCCTAATAGCAATCAGCCCCAGCATTTT
>TRBV27|TRBD1|TRBJ2-2|-
CASSETGGAGELFF
TGTGCCAGCAGTGAGACAGGGGGGGCCGGGGAGCTGTTTTTT
>TRBV9|-|TRBJ2-7|-
CASSVGQASTYEQYF
TGTGCCAGCAGCGTAGGACAGGCTTCAACCTACGAGCAGTACTTC
>TRBV9|TRBD1|TRBJ1-2|once
CASSGTDGQGYGYTF
TGTGCCAGCAGCGGAACGGACGGACAGGGCTATGGCTACACCTTC
>TRBV6-5|-|TRBJ2-3|few
CASSPEFGFTDTQYF
TGTGCCAGCAGCCCGGAATTCGGGTTCACAGATACGCAGTATTTT
>TRBV6-5|-|TRBJ2-1|-
CASSYDSLSNEQFF
TGTGCCAGCAGTTACGACAGCCTCAGCAATGAGCAGTTCTTC
>TRBV9|-|TRBJ2-3|once
CASSVVPRSTDTQYF
TGTGCCAGCAGCGTAGTACCTAGAAGCACAGATACGCAGTATTTT